This TCR beta chain was recovered during a study of blood T cell repertoires in COVID-19. Whole-study context: Sites in the United States, Italy and Spain provided acute and convalescent COVID-19 samples.

The CDR3 totals 15 residues. V dropped 0 bases and J dropped 2 bases, with 10 bases sitting between them. Germline loops: CDR1 LNHNV, CDR2 YYDKDF (reference sequence). Original methodology: Cell counts per sample came from amplifying reference gene primers. Assay: immunoSEQ multiplex PCR; the TCRdb copy retains only in-frame clones and omits some. That table gives V, J and clone size, and the DNA gave D and trimming. The sample includes 500,000 to 600,000 clones, around nine tenths seen only once; the top ten take about 8%. Followed over time, Seattle patients had been enrolled while infection was active.

J is TRBJ1-2 and V is TRBV15; D is perhaps TRBD1 (6 bases). This TCR derives from a woman between 45 and 65 years old with COVID-19, enrolled during active disease. Specimen: peripheral blood. The chain's CDR3 is CATSRDRGANYGYTF. In nucleotides, the CDR3 is TGTGCCACCAGCAGAGATCGGGGGGCAAACTATGGCTACACCTTC.